Following are 17 T cell receptor beta chains from one sample sequenced in a study of T cell responses to AZD1222 COVID-19 vaccine. Assay used: immunoSEQ multiplex PCR; TCRdb lists only in-frame clones, some missing. Counted here are about 120,000 clones, more than 75% occurring once; the ten biggest clones make up 6.5% to 9%. The input for sequencing was peripheral blood, taken on day 0 of AZD1222 vaccination. The receptors shown here come from an adult in good health.

The chain carries TRBV11-2 and TRBJ2-7; D is possibly TRBD1 (6 bases). Germline loops: CDR1 SGHAT, CDR2 FQNNGV. The CDR3 contains 12 residues. V was clipped by 6 bases and J by 7 bases, with 13 bases between them. The CDR3 DNA reads as TGTGCCAGCAGACCTACAGGGAGAGAGCAGTACTTC. This sequence encodes CASRPTGREQYF.

This clone showed up just once. The V gene is TRBV5-1, the J gene TRBJ1-1; 7 positions agree with TRBD1. CDR1 and CDR2 (germline): SGHRS, YFSETQ. This CDR3 has 13 amino acids. V lost 0 bases, J lost 7 bases, and 3 bases stayed unmatched. CDR3 sequence (DNA): TGCGCCAGCAGCTTGGGGTGGGACAGTGAAGCTTTCTTT. Translated, it gives CASSLGWDSEAFF.

This chain connects TRBV4-1 to TRBJ1-6; D ambiguous. V lost 1 base and J 0 bases, leaving 4 bases between the germline ends. The CDR3 spans 15 residues. Germline assignment: CDR1 MGHRA and CDR2 YSYEKL. CDR3 bases: TGCGCCAGCAGCCAAGTTCCCTCCTATAATTCACCCCTCCACTTT. Encoded protein: CASSQVPSYNSPLHF.

V is TRBV30 and J is TRBJ2-7; D is perhaps TRBD2 (6 bases). The germline V gene encodes CDR1 GTSNPN and CDR2 SVGIG (reference sequence). This CDR3 has 13 residues. The ends were cut back, 0 bases at V and 4 bases at J, with 10 bases in the middle. Written as DNA, the CDR3 is TGTGCCTGGAGTGTACTGGGGGGTTACGAGCAGTACTTC. It specifies CAWSVLGGYEQYF.

The rearrangement links TRBV4-1 to TRBJ2-7, with D uncertain. Germline V CDR1 and CDR2: MGHRA, YSYEKL. The V and J ends lost 3 bases and 7 bases respectively, with 16 bases between them. This CDR3 comprises 14 residues. The CDR3 loop reads CASSQRPAGREQYF. The CDR3, as DNA: TGCGCCAGCAGCCAGAGGCCCGCTGGCCGGGAGCAGTACTTC.

The chain is built from TRBV6-5 and TRBJ2-1; tentatively, D is TRBD1 or TRBD2 (5 bases each). The CDR3 extends over 16 amino acids. The V gene lost 0 bases and the J gene lost 8 bases, with 17 bases spanning the gap. Germline CDR1 reads MNHEY; CDR2 reads SVGAGI. CDR3 sequence reads: CASSYSTTGRIHEQFF. In DNA, the CDR3 is TGTGCCAGCAGTTACTCAACGACGGGGCGAATCCATGAGCAGTTCTTC.

The chain joins TRBV10-3 to TRBJ2-2, with D possibly TRBD2 on 6 matching bases. The V gene lost 4 bases and the J gene lost 4 bases, with 10 bases spanning the gap. The CDR3 runs 14 residues. Germline V gene lookup returns CDR1 ENHRY and CDR2 SYGVKD. The CDR3 DNA reads as TGTGCCATCAGTGGACTAGATAGCACCGGGGAGCTGTTTTTT. Encoded protein: CAISGLDSTGELFF.

V is TRBV2 and J is TRBJ2-7; 14 nucleotides line up with TRBD2. The CDR3 runs to 15 residues. V trimming: 6 bases; J trimming: 5 bases; junction bases outside the gene matches: 6. Germline V gene data show CDR1 as SNHLY and CDR2 as FYNNEI. The CDR3 loop is CASSGTSGSTHEQYF. DNA for the CDR3: TGTGCCAGCAGCGGGACTAGCGGGAGTACCCACGAGCAGTACTTC.

The chain carries TRBV19 and TRBJ2-1, with 8 positions matching TRBD2. The germline V gene encodes CDR1 LNHDA and CDR2 SQIVND (reference sequence). The length of the CDR3 is 16 residues. Unmatched junction bases numbered 10, after V lost 5 bases and J lost 4 bases. CDR3 amino acids: CASSATRAGEYNEQFF. The CDR3 DNA follows: TGTGCCAGTAGTGCCACCCGAGCGGGAGAGTACAATGAGCAGTTCTTC. The entire variable domain, with the rest obtained from reference TRBV19 and TRBJ2-1, is as follows: DGGITQSPKYLFRKEGQNVTLSCEQNLNHDAMYWYRQDPGQGLRLIYYSQIVNDFQKGDIAEGYSVSREKKESFPLTVTSAQKNPTAFYLCASSATRAGEYNEQFFGPGTRLTVL.

The rearrangement joins TRBV6-6 to TRBJ2-7; possible D gene TRBD1, 5 bases. V gave up 4 bases and J gave up 3 bases, with 13 bases separating them. This CDR3 is built from 14 residues. Germline assignment: CDR1 MNHNY and CDR2 SVGAGI (reference sequence). CDR3 amino acids: CASSSRTPLYEQYF. CDR3 bases: TGTGCCAGCAGTTCCAGGACACCTCTCTACGAGCAGTACTTC.

In DNA form, the CDR3 reads TGTGCCAGCAGCCCAAGGGAGGGGGGGAATAATTCACCCCTCCACTTT. It encodes CASSPREGGNNSPLHF. The V call is TRBV9, the J call TRBJ1-6, with D possibly TRBD1 on 6 matching bases. The CDR3 length is 16 residues. V lost 4 bases, J lost 5 bases, and 16 bases lay in between. The germline CDR1 and CDR2 sequences are SGDLS and YYNGEE.

V and J are TRBV28 and TRBJ1-5; weak D call: TRBD1 (5 bases). Germline lookup yields CDR1 MDHEN and CDR2 SYDVKM. Trimming took 6 bases from V and 7 from J, leaving 19 bases between them. The CDR3 covers 15 residues. For the CDR3, the DNA is TGTGCCAGCAGCCCTCGGACGGGGGGAGAGCAGCCCCAGCATTTT. Translating it yields CASSPRTGGEQPQHF.

This clone was seen a few times. The rearrangement uses TRBV6-4 and TRBJ2-2, with D perhaps TRBD1 (6 bases). The length of the CDR3 is 15 residues. Trimming shortened V by 3 bases and J by 2 bases, and 10 bases separated the two germline ends. Germline-derived CDR1 and CDR2 are MRHNA and SNTAGT. Here the CDR3 reads CASSEGADNTGELFF. CDR3 sequence (DNA): TGTGCCAGCAGTGAGGGGGCAGATAACACCGGGGAGCTGTTTTTT.

This chain connects TRBV7-2 to TRBJ2-2; 8 bases match TRBD2. The CDR3 is made up of 14 amino acids. The V segment lost 5 bases and the J segment 10 bases; nucleotides outside the gene matches: 9. Germline V gene data show CDR1 as SGHTA and CDR2 as FQGNSA. DNA of the CDR3: TGTGCCAGCAGCCTAATAGCGGGATCGGCGGAGCTGTTTTTT. It codes for CASSLIAGSAELFF.

The V call is TRBV7-3, the J call TRBJ1-6; D may be TRBD1 (6 bases). The germline V gene has CDR1 SGHTA and CDR2 FQGTGA. V was clipped by 5 bases and J by 9 bases, with 14 bases between them. The CDR3 sequence is 14 residues long. The CDR3 sequence: CASSPGTPSSPLHF. CDR3 DNA: TGTGCCAGCAGCCCAGGGACACCCAGTTCACCCCTCCACTTT.

J is TRBJ1-5 and V is TRBV28; the D is unclear. Germline V CDR1 and CDR2: MDHEN, SYDVKM. V was pared by 1 base and J by 0 bases, with 7 bases between. This CDR3 spans 15 amino acids. The CDR3 region has the DNA TGTGCCAGCAGTTTATCAGGTTTTAGCAATCAGCCCCAGCATTTT. This gives the protein CASSLSGFSNQPQHF.

V is TRBV6-1 and J is TRBJ1-2; no definite D call. V lost 1 base and J lost 5, with 11 bases in between. Looked up from germline, CDR1 is MNHNS and CDR2 is SASEGT. This CDR3 has 14 residues. The CDR3 protein is CASSEGRGIYGYTF. The CDR3 nucleotides read TGTGCCAGCAGTGAAGGCCGGGGTATATATGGCTACACCTTC.